Each of the 3 T cell receptor beta chains below was sequenced from the same sample in a study of OX40 agonist ivuxolimab in advanced cancers. Assay: immunoSEQ multiplex PCR; the TCRdb copy retains only in-frame clones and omits some. The table has about 95,000 clones, roughly 89% seen once; the top ten hold 0.3% to 0.4%. The material sequenced was CD4+ or CD8+ T cells sorted from blood, taken in a trial of the OX40 agonist ivuxolimab. The receptors here all came from an adult with an advanced solid tumor such as melanoma, head and neck, liver or kidney cancer.

The chain recombines TRBV4-3 with TRBJ1-3, with 11 positions matching TRBD1. Losses at the gene ends were 0 bases for V and 4 bases for J; bases not matched to a gene: 5. CDR1 is LGHNA, CDR2 YSLEER, per germline. This CDR3 region has 17 residues. Here the CDR3 reads CASSQDPDRGPGNTIYF. The CDR3 DNA sequence: TGCGCCAGCAGCCAAGACCCGGACAGGGGGCCGGGAAACACCATATATTTT.

This clone was observed a single time. The gene calls are TRBV5-1 and TRBJ2-7; 9 nucleotides line up with TRBD1. This CDR3 has 15 amino acids. The germline V gene has CDR1 SGHRS and CDR2 YFSETQ. J gave up 2 bases and V 1 base, and 4 bases lay outside the gene matches. CDR3 sequence: CASSLRQGEAYEQYF. CDR3 bases: TGCGCCAGCAGCTTGCGACAGGGGGAAGCCTACGAGCAGTACTTC.

J is TRBJ2-5 and V is TRBV7-2; tentatively, D is TRBD1 (6 bases). Germline CDR1 is SGHTA and CDR2 is FQGNSA. Trimming pared 0 bases from V and 2 bases from J, leaving 10 bases between. The CDR3 spans 15 residues. CDR3 DNA sequence: TGTGCCAGCAGCTTAGCTGGGACATCTCAAGAGACCCAGTACTTC. It yields the protein CASSLAGTSQETQYF. Combining the CDR3 with reference TRBV7-2 and TRBJ2-5 gives the whole variable domain GAGVSQSPSNKVTEKGKDVELRCDPISGHTALYWYRQSLGQGLEFLIYFQGNSAPDKSGLPSDRFSAERTGGSVSTLTIQRTQQEDSAVYLCASSLAGTSQETQYFGPGTRLLVL.